This TCR beta chain emerged from a study of T-cell memory formation after mild COVID-19. A single record per CDR3 protein comes from TCRdb applying MiXCR to the 5' RACE reads. Of 110,000 or so distinct CDR3 sequences listed, about 20% are singletons. This CDR3 is 15 amino acids long. Trimming left V 2 bases short and J 3 bases short, with 13 bases between. The sequence was obtained from a man aged 18 to 30 who had mild COVID-19 (a few samples of this study predate the infection). Cell type and time point are not known. This sequence joins TRBV23-1 and TRBJ2-5; D gene uncertain. TRBV23-1 is an ORF; its function is uncertain. The sequenced sample consisted of PBMCs or a T cell subset sorted from them (not recorded which). The CDR3 DNA sequence: TGCGCCAGCAGTCAAGTTCAAGGTCTTAAAGAGACCCAGTACTTC. Translation gives CASSQVQGLKETQYF.